The source of this TCR beta chain is a study of blood T cell repertoires in COVID-19. Original data processing: Amplification from reference gene primers served as the basis for estimated nucleated cell counts. TCRdb's copy holds only in-frame clones and misses some; the assay was immunoSEQ multiplex PCR. Clonal size and the V and J genes are those of that table, whereas D and trimming came from the DNA. This table has about 280,000 clones, 85% to 90% appearing once. CDR1 KGHDR and CDR2 SFDVKD come from the germline V gene. V was shortened by 4 bases and J by 3 bases, with 17 bases between the two germline ends. This CDR3 spans 17 amino acids.

The V gene is TRBV24-1, the J gene TRBJ1-4; D remains ambiguous. The sequenced sample was peripheral blood. The clonotype comes from a human donor in a cohort sampled during active COVID-19. CDR3 amino acids: CATSDIRTRGANEKLFF. As DNA, the CDR3 is TGTGCCACCAGTGACATCCGGACCCGCGGGGCTAATGAAAAACTGTTTTTT.